One sample yielded the 8 T cell receptor beta chains listed below, sequenced in a study of cytomegalovirus exposure and HLA in healthy donors. Vbeta (60) and Jbeta (13) primers were used in the PCR. Clones were sequenced by immunoSEQ multiplex PCR, and TCRdb holds only the in-frame ones, with some missing. This sample has around 180,000 clones, with approximately 81% found just once. Sequencing was carried out using PBMCs. All receptors derive from a boy aged 2-15 years in good health and CMV-seronegative.

The rearrangement joins TRBV11-2 to TRBJ2-7; D possibly corresponds to TRBD2 (5 bases). Germline CDR1 SGHAT, CDR2 FQNNGV. The CDR3 consists of 14 residues. V was cut by 0 bases and J by 3 bases, with 9 bases left in between. The CDR3 reads CASSLERGIYEQYV. For the CDR3, the DNA is TGTGCCAGCAGCTTAGAACGGGGTATCTACGAGCAGTACGTC.

This clone is a singleton in its sample. V gene TRBV13 combines with J gene TRBJ2-1; maybe TRBD1 (7 bases). Trimming removed 5 bases at V and 6 bases at J, with 20 bases between. The CDR3 covers 16 residues. CDR1 is PRHDT and CDR2 is FYEKMQ in the germline V gene (reference sequence). The CDR3 bases are TGTGCCAGCAGCCGAAGGACTACAGGGGTAGGCAATGAGCAGTTCTTC. This codes for CASSRRTTGVGNEQFF.

In this sample, this clone turned up once. The chain couples TRBV5-6 to TRBJ1-1; 8 bases align to TRBD1. This CDR3 is built from 13 residues. V lost 4 bases and J lost 5; bases outside the gene matches: 4. Germline-derived CDR1 and CDR2 are SGHDT and YYEEEE. CDR3 in amino acids: CASSRDRRTEAFF. The CDR3 DNA reads as TGTGCCAGCAGCCGGGACAGGAGGACTGAAGCTTTCTTT. Full variable domain (rest looked up from reference TRBV5-6 and TRBJ1-1): DAGVTQSPTHLIKTRGQQVTLRCSPKSGHDTVSWYQQALGQGPQFIFQYYEEEERQRGNFPDRFSGHQFPNYSSELNVNALLLGDSALYLCASSRDRRTEAFFGQGTRLTVV.

The CDR3 region is CASSDRGTNYGYTF. The CDR3 DNA reads TGTGCCAGCAGTGATAGGGGTACTAACTATGGCTACACCTTC. V usage is TRBV2 and J usage is TRBJ1-2, with D maybe TRBD1 (5 bases). The germline V gene encodes CDR1 SNHLY and CDR2 FYNNEI. V lost 3 bases, J lost 0 bases, and 8 bases lay in between. The CDR3 runs to 14 residues.

The V and J genes are TRBV7-3 and TRBJ2-2; 11 positions match TRBD2. The CDR3 length is 20 residues. Looked up from germline, CDR1 is SGHTA and CDR2 is FQGTGA. Trimming removed 4 bases from V and 2 bases from J; junction bases left unmatched: 15. CDR3 in amino acids: CASSSRGGVAGGPNTGELFF. The CDR3 DNA sequence: TGTGCCAGCAGCTCCAGAGGGGGGGTAGCGGGAGGGCCCAACACCGGGGAGCTGTTTTTT.

The rearrangement uses TRBV28 and TRBJ1-3, with D possibly TRBD1 on 5 matching bases. V shed 6 bases and J shed 4 bases, with 13 bases lying between them. The CDR3 loop spans 14 amino acids. Germline CDR1 reads MDHEN; CDR2 reads SYDVKM. In nucleotides, the CDR3 is TGTGCCAGCAGAGCTCCGGGGGGAGGAAACACCATATATTTT. This sequence encodes CASRAPGGGNTIYF.

The CDR3 DNA follows: TGTGCCAGCAGCAAGGGACAGTACCAAGAGACCCAGTACTTC. It encodes CASSKGQYQETQYF. The chain links TRBV28 to TRBJ2-5, with 7 positions matching TRBD1. This CDR3 is built from 14 residues. Germline V gene sequence: CDR1 MDHEN, CDR2 SYDVKM. Unmatched junction bases numbered 4, after V lost 6 bases and J lost 0 bases.

The rearrangement joins TRBV28 to TRBJ2-1; weak D call: TRBD2 (6 bases). The CDR3 runs 15 residues. From germline, CDR1 is MDHEN and CDR2 SYDVKM. Trimming removed 2 bases from V and 5 bases from J, with 13 bases in between. CDR3 loop: CASSLPGTLNNEQFF. CDR3 bases: TGTGCCAGCAGTTTACCCGGGACTCTTAACAATGAGCAGTTCTTC.